These 17 T cell receptor beta chains came from one sample sequenced in a study of blood T cells in healthy people across ages. The authors ran a second PCR of 7 to 11 cycles using a sample-barcoded 5' primer and a J-beta primer mix. TCRdb re-called the 5' RACE reads with MiXCR, one entry per CDR3 protein. This table holds about 1.5 million distinct CDR3 sequences, 35% to 45% found once. Sequencing input: blood. The receptors were gathered from a woman aged 18-29 years in good health.

This chain connects TRBV25-1 to TRBJ2-4; D is tentatively TRBD1 or TRBD2 (5 bases each). The J call may be faulty, since TRBJ2-7 better matches the DNA end. The CDR3 is 15 amino acids. CDR1 and CDR2 (germline): MGHDK, SYGVNS. The CDR3 spells CASSRGSPLDYEQYF. The CDR3 DNA reads TGTGCCAGCAGCCGGGGCAGCCCCTTGGACTACGAGCAGTACTTC.

This clonotype was found once. Here the CDR3 DNA reads TGTGCCAGCAGATATCCCGGGACAACTAACTATGGCTACACCTTC. Protein sequence: CASRYPGTTNYGYTF. The genes are TRBV6-5 and TRBJ1-2; TRBD1 is a possible D gene (6 bases). This CDR3 spans 15 amino acids. Trimming shortened V by 6 bases and J by 0 bases, and 14 bases separated the two germline ends. CDR1 and CDR2 (germline): MNHEY, SVGAGI.

The J gene is TRBJ1-1, the V gene TRBV7-9; D perhaps matches TRBD1 (5 bases). Trimming pared 5 bases from V and 1 base from J, leaving 11 bases between. The germline V gene has CDR1 SEHNR and CDR2 FQNEAQ (reference sequence). The CDR3 contains 14 residues. CDR3 DNA sequence: TGTGCCAGCAGCCCAAAGGGGACGAACACTGAAGCTTTCTTT. Translated, it gives CASSPKGTNTEAFF.

The rearrangement joins TRBV2 to TRBJ2-7, with D hard to call. Trimming removed 1 base from V and 0 bases from J, with 7 bases in between. This CDR3 spans 14 amino acids. CDR1 SNHLY and CDR2 FYNNEI come from the germline V gene. The CDR3 spells CASSEGPSSYEQYF. The CDR3 nucleotides are TGTGCCAGCAGTGAAGGGCCGAGCTCCTACGAGCAGTACTTC.

This clonotype was observed a handful of times. The rearrangement links TRBV28 to TRBJ2-7; no firm D call. Germline CDR1 and CDR2: MDHEN and SYDVKM. The CDR3 extends over 13 amino acids. With 8 bases removed from V and 1 base from J, the gap between germline ends came to 12 bases. The CDR3: CASLDGRSYEQYF. Here the CDR3 DNA reads TGTGCCAGCCTCGATGGCAGATCCTACGAGCAGTACTTC.

A few counts support this clonotype. The J gene is TRBJ2-7, the V gene TRBV27; D remains ambiguous. The CDR3 loop spans 13 amino acids. Germline loops: CDR1 MNHEY, CDR2 SMNVEV (reference sequence). V gave up 3 bases and J gave up 4 bases, with 10 bases separating them. The CDR3 is CASSFGRIYEQYF. In DNA form, the CDR3 reads TGTGCCAGCAGTTTTGGTAGGATTTACGAGCAGTACTTC.

V usage is TRBV3-1 and J usage is TRBJ2-3; 10 nucleotides match TRBD2. The germline gives CDR1 LGHDT, CDR2 YNNKEL (reference sequence). J gave up 3 bases and V 0 bases, and 6 bases lay outside the gene matches. The length of the CDR3 is 17 residues. The CDR3 protein is CASSQDLTSGATDTQYF. The CDR3 DNA is TGTGCCAGCAGCCAAGATCTAACTAGCGGGGCGACAGATACGCAGTATTTT.

J is TRBJ2-1 and V is TRBV20-1, with D perhaps matching TRBD2 (6 bases). Trimming left V 5 bases short and J 6 bases short, with 20 bases between. CDR3 length: 15 residues. Germline-derived CDR1 and CDR2 are DFQATT and SNEGSKA (reference sequence). The CDR3 DNA follows: TGCAGTGCTCACGACCGGACGCGGGGCGGCAATGAGCAGTTCTTC. Translation: CSAHDRTRGGNEQFF.

The chain recombines TRBV25-1 with TRBJ2-3; D is undetermined. The CDR3 spans 11 residues. Germline V gene lookup returns CDR1 MGHDK and CDR2 SYGVNS. V lost 7 bases and J 3 bases, leaving 5 bases between the germline ends. The CDR3 DNA follows: TGTGCCAGCACCGTAACAGATACGCAGTATTTT. This sequence encodes CASTVTDTQYF. The whole variable domain, remainder taken from reference TRBV25-1 and TRBJ2-3, is EADIYQTPRYLVIGTGKKITLECSQTMGHDKMYWYQQDPGMELHLIHYSYGVNSTEKGDLSSESTVSRIRTEHFPLTLESARPSHTSQYLCASTVTDTQYFGPGTRLTVL.

The rearrangement links TRBV27 to TRBJ2-5; D is perhaps TRBD2 (6 bases). V gave up 5 bases and J gave up 6 bases, with 19 bases separating them. The V gene's germline CDR1 is MNHEY and CDR2 SMNVEV (reference sequence). This CDR3 is built from 15 residues. CDR3 sequence: CASSPPGGGHQTQYF. CDR3 coding DNA: TGTGCCAGCAGTCCCCCTGGCGGAGGGCATCAGACCCAGTACTTC.

Only a few counts were recorded for this clonotype. The chain carries TRBV4-3 and TRBJ1-2, with 7 positions matching TRBD1. The CDR3 is 17 amino acids. CDR1 LGHNA and CDR2 YSLEER come from the germline V gene. Unmatched junction bases numbered 15, after V lost 3 bases and J lost 5 bases. The CDR3: CASSHEPGQASLYGYTF. The CDR3 coding sequence is TGCGCCAGCAGCCATGAACCCGGACAGGCGTCTCTTTATGGCTACACCTTC.

A few counts support this clonotype. The chain employs TRBV7-6 and TRBJ1-6; no reliable D call. The CDR3 spans 12 residues. With 5 bases removed from V and 6 bases from J, the gap between germline ends came to 5 bases. The germline V gene has CDR1 SGHVS and CDR2 FNYEAQ. In nucleotides, the CDR3 is TGTGCCAGCAGCCGGATTAATTCACCCCTCCACTTT. Its translation is CASSRINSPLHF.

The V gene is TRBV7-9, the J gene TRBJ1-2; the D gene is possibly TRBD1 (6 bases). CDR3 length: 13 residues. Germline V CDR1 and CDR2: SEHNR, FQNEAQ (reference sequence). Trimming stripped 3 bases from V and 7 bases from J, with 12 bases between. CDR3 DNA: TGTGCCAGCAGCTTGCCAGAGGGGGGTGGCTACACCTTC. It translates to CASSLPEGGGYTF.

The chain has TRBV6-5 and TRBJ1-2; 7 nucleotides match TRBD1. CDR1 MNHEY and CDR2 SVGAGI come from the germline V gene. The CDR3 length is 15 residues. With 5 bases clipped from V and 4 bases from J, the junction kept 10 bases outside the gene matches. CDR3: CASSPLQGQFYGYTF. CDR3 DNA: TGTGCCAGCAGTCCCCTACAGGGACAGTTCTATGGCTACACCTTC.

CDR3 residues: CSARADRTNTEAFF. For the CDR3, the DNA is TGCAGTGCTAGGGCGGACAGGACGAACACTGAAGCTTTCTTT. The chain combines TRBV20-1 with TRBJ1-1, with 7 nucleotides matching TRBD1. The germline V gene encodes CDR1 DFQATT and CDR2 SNEGSKA (reference sequence). CDR3 size: 14 residues. The ends lost 3 bases at V and 1 base at J; junction bases unmatched: 5.

V usage is TRBV30 and J usage is TRBJ2-7; D call uncertain. Trimming took 3 bases from V and 7 from J, leaving 16 bases between them. The germline V gene encodes CDR1 GTSNPN and CDR2 SVGIG (reference sequence). The CDR3 has 13 amino acids. CDR3 sequence (DNA): TGTGCCTGGAGCCGGGCCCAAAGAGGAGAGCAGTACTTC. Translating it yields CAWSRAQRGEQYF.

The rearrangement joins TRBV7-9 to TRBJ1-2, with TRBD1 matching 7 bases. The CDR3 has 15 amino acids. The germline V gene has CDR1 SEHNR and CDR2 FQNEAQ (reference sequence). V shed 5 bases and J 3 bases; nucleotides not matched to a gene: 9. The CDR3 loop reads CASSLLQGPDYGYTF. CDR3 in DNA: TGTGCCAGCAGCCTACTACAGGGGCCGGACTATGGCTACACCTTC.